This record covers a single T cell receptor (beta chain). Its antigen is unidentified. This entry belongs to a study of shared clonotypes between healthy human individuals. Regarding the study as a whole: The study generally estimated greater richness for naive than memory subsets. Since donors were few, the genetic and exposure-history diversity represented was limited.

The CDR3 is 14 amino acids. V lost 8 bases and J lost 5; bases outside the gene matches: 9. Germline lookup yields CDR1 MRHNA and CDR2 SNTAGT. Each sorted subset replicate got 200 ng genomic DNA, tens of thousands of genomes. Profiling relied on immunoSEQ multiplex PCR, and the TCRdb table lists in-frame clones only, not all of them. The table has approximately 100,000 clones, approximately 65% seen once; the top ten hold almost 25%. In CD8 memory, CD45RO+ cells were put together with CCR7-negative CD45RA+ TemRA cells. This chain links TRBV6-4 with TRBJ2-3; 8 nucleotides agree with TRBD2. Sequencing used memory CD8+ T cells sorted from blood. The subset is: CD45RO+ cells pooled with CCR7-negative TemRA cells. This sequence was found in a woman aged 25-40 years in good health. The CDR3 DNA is TGTGCCAGCGGAATGGGCGCGGGAGGAGATACGCAGTATTTT. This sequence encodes CASGMGAGGDTQYF.